Below, 28 T cell receptor beta chains from the same sample are listed, as sequenced in a study of shared clonotypes between healthy human individuals. Here immunoSEQ multiplex PCR was the method, and the copy in TCRdb shows in-frame clones only, minus some. The sample holds about 2.3 million clones, about 90% seen once. The sample was naive CD4+ T cells from PBMCs. Subset: CD45RA+ positively selected. The receptors shown here come from a man aged 18 to 29 in good health. Some clones in this sample may be carry-over from other donors' samples.

This chain uses TRBV5-5 with TRBJ2-5; the match to TRBD1 covers 10 bases. There are 18 residues in the CDR3. Germline values: CDR1 SGHKS, CDR2 YYEKEE (reference sequence). V shed 4 bases and J 4 bases; nucleotides not matched to a gene: 16. CDR3 DNA: TGTGCCAGCAGCCGCCCCCCCTCGACAGGGGGCGGGGGAGAGACCCAGTACTTC. Translated: CASSRPPSTGGGGETQYF.

The rearrangement joins TRBV9 to TRBJ2-5, with D perhaps TRBD2 (6 bases). The V end lost 2 bases, the J end lost 5 bases, and 16 bases lay between the germline ends. This CDR3 region has 15 residues. Germline lookup yields CDR1 SGDLS and CDR2 YYNGEE. The CDR3 is CASSVGDLILETQYF. CDR3 DNA sequence: TGTGCCAGCAGCGTTGGGGACTTAATTCTGGAGACCCAGTACTTC.

The chain recombines TRBV2 with TRBJ2-3; D possibly corresponds to TRBD1 (6 bases). Trimming shortened V by 5 bases and J by 5 bases, and 11 bases separated the two germline ends. In germline, CDR1 is SNHLY, CDR2 FYNNEI. The CDR3 loop spans 13 amino acids. The CDR3 nucleotides are TGTGCCAGCAGTACAGGGCTCGGAGATACGCAGTATTTT. Translating it yields CASSTGLGDTQYF.

This clone was seen a single time. The chain is built from TRBV7-2 and TRBJ2-1, with a tentative D call TRBD1 (5 bases). Germline CDR1 SGHTA, CDR2 FQGNSA. The CDR3 has 15 amino acids. Trimming removed 4 bases from V and 5 bases from J, with 15 bases in between. CDR3 sequence (DNA): TGTGCCAGCAGCTCAGGGCCCCCGAGTGACAATGAGCAGTTCTTC. Its translation: CASSSGPPSDNEQFF.

The chain joins TRBV6-5 to TRBJ2-5; a weak D match, TRBD1 (6 bases). This CDR3 has 14 residues. Trimming shortened V by 6 bases and J by 3 bases, and 14 bases separated the two germline ends. CDR1 is MNHEY and CDR2 is SVGAGI in the germline V gene. In DNA form, the CDR3 reads TGTGCCAGCAGCTATAATACAGGGAAAGAGACCCAGTACTTC. This gives the protein CASSYNTGKETQYF.

This clone was detected only once. This chain uses TRBV10-3 with TRBJ2-3, with D unresolved. V gave up 1 base and J gave up 1 base, with 9 bases separating them. The CDR3 spans 15 residues. CDR1 and CDR2 from the germline V gene are ENHRY and SYGVKD. CDR3 in amino acids: CAISEWQPGTDTQYF. The CDR3 nucleotides read TGTGCCATCAGTGAGTGGCAGCCAGGCACAGATACGCAGTATTTT.

V is TRBV7-2 and J is TRBJ2-1, with D unclear. Germline loops: CDR1 SGHTA, CDR2 FQGNSA. This CDR3 is 15 amino acids long. The V and J ends lost 4 bases and 8 bases respectively, with 18 bases between them. The CDR3 region is CASSSSVLLVYEQFF. In nucleotides, the CDR3 is TGTGCCAGCAGCTCCTCGGTATTGCTCGTCTATGAGCAGTTCTTC.

The genes are TRBV6-1 and TRBJ1-1; D is unresolved. The CDR3 has 14 amino acids. V was cut by 0 bases and J by 5 bases, with 10 bases left in between. Germline V gene lookup returns CDR1 MNHNS and CDR2 SASEGT. The CDR3 sequence: CASSEATKATEAFF. The CDR3 nucleotides are TGTGCCAGCAGTGAAGCTACGAAGGCGACTGAAGCTTTCTTT.

The chain uses TRBV28 and TRBJ2-1; 15 bases align to TRBD2. Losses at the gene ends were 7 bases for V and 15 bases for J; bases not matched to a gene: 16. This CDR3 has 16 amino acids. Germline values: CDR1 MDHEN, CDR2 SYDVKM. CDR3 protein: CASTRRGLAGGLGWFF. The CDR3 region has the DNA TGTGCCAGCACTCGAAGGGGACTAGCGGGAGGCCTTGGATGGTTCTTC.

This clone has only one observation. The chain recombines TRBV15 with TRBJ2-3; D remains unclear. The germline CDR1 and CDR2 sequences are LNHNV and YYDKDF (reference sequence). Deletions cut 2 bases from V and 3 bases from J, with 6 bases between. The CDR3 contains 13 residues. The CDR3 DNA follows: TGTGCCACCAGCAGACGAACGACAGATACGCAGTATTTT. Its protein is CATSRRTTDTQYF.

The J gene is TRBJ2-3, the V gene TRBV2; a weak D match, TRBD2 (6 bases). The germline V gene encodes CDR1 SNHLY and CDR2 FYNNEI. The V and J ends lost 9 bases and 1 base respectively, with 8 bases between them. The CDR3 is 12 amino acids. The CDR3 is CASGEGTDTQYF. In DNA form, the CDR3 reads TGTGCCAGTGGGGAGGGCACAGATACGCAGTATTTT.

V and J are TRBV15 and TRBJ1-2; D is undetermined. This CDR3 is 13 amino acids long. Germline V gene lookup returns CDR1 LNHNV and CDR2 YYDKDF (reference sequence). Trimming stripped 8 bases from V and 1 base from J, with 11 bases between. The CDR3 bases are TGTGCCACCCATGACGGCCTTAACTATGGCTACACCTTC. It codes for CATHDGLNYGYTF.

V is TRBV28 and J is TRBJ2-2, with TRBD2 identical over 14 bases. V lost 4 bases to trimming and J lost 3 bases; unmatched junction nucleotides: 16. Germline lookup yields CDR1 MDHEN and CDR2 SYDVKM. There are 21 residues in the CDR3. The CDR3 reads CASSSQISGLAGARDTGELFF. The DNA for the CDR3 is TGTGCCAGCAGTTCGCAGATATCGGGACTAGCGGGAGCTCGAGACACCGGGGAGCTGTTTTTT.

This clone was detected once. The V call is TRBV28, the J call TRBJ1-5; 10 bases align to TRBD1. Germline assignment: CDR1 MDHEN and CDR2 SYDVKM. V lost 2 bases and J lost 7; bases outside the gene matches: 5. This CDR3 has 15 residues. In DNA, the CDR3 is TGTGCCAGCAGTTTAGACAGGGGGCTGGCCCAGCCCCAGCATTTT. It yields the protein CASSLDRGLAQPQHF. Drawing the rest from reference TRBV28 and TRBJ1-5, the complete variable domain is DVKVTQSSRYLVKRTGEKVFLECVQDMDHENMFWYRQDPGLGLRLIYFSYDVKMKEKGDIPEGYSVSREKKERFSLILESASTNQTSMYLCASSLDRGLAQPQHFGDGTRLSIL.

The rearrangement uses TRBV27 and TRBJ2-7, with 12 nucleotides matching TRBD2. Germline V CDR1 and CDR2: MNHEY, SMNVEV (reference sequence). V lost 6 bases to trimming and J lost 0 bases; unmatched junction nucleotides: 9. The CDR3 length is 17 residues. CDR3 protein: CASRPSGRASLSYEQYF. In nucleotides, the CDR3 is TGTGCCAGCAGACCTAGCGGGAGGGCCTCCCTCTCCTACGAGCAGTACTTC.

The V gene is TRBV5-4, the J gene TRBJ2-2; 12 bases agree with TRBD2. The V and J ends lost 3 bases and 2 bases, in that order; junction bases with no gene match: 2. Looked up from germline, CDR1 is SGHNT and CDR2 is YYREEE (reference sequence). CDR3 length equals 16 residues. CDR3 residues: CASSWTSGKNTGELFF. CDR3 DNA: TGTGCCAGCAGCTGGACTAGCGGGAAAAACACCGGGGAGCTGTTTTTT.

This clone was counted a single time. The V and J genes are TRBV5-1 and TRBJ2-3; weak D call: TRBD1 (6 bases). The V gene lost 5 bases and the J gene lost 4 bases, with 17 bases spanning the gap. The CDR3 extends over 15 amino acids. Germline V lookup: CDR1 SGHRS, CDR2 YFSETQ. The DNA for the CDR3 is TGCGCCAGCAGGAAGACAGGTAACGTCCCAGATACGCAGTATTTT. It encodes CASRKTGNVPDTQYF. Supplemented by reference TRBV5-1 and TRBJ2-3, the full variable domain reads KAGVTQTPRYLIKTRGQQVTLSCSPISGHRSVSWYQQTPGQGLQFLFEYFSETQRNKGNFPGRFSGRQFSNSRSEMNVSTLELGDSALYLCASRKTGNVPDTQYFGPGTRLTVL.

This sequence joins TRBV7-9 and TRBJ2-1; the match to TRBD2 covers 9 bases. Germline CDR1 reads SEHNR; CDR2 reads FQNEAQ (reference sequence). Trimming removed 5 bases from V and 5 bases from J; junction bases left unmatched: 7. The CDR3 has 15 residues. The CDR3 DNA is TGTGCCAGCAGCCCTAGCGGGAAGGGGGACAATGAGCAGTTCTTC. Translation: CASSPSGKGDNEQFF.

The chain has TRBV4-3 and TRBJ1-6; no firm D call. V shed 0 bases and J shed 8 bases, with 11 bases lying between them. Germline values: CDR1 LGHNA, CDR2 YSLEER. The CDR3 sequence is 15 residues long. The CDR3 bases are TGCGCCAGCAGCCAAGAACGGGCTACGGATTCACCCCTCCACTTT. Protein: CASSQERATDSPLHF.

CDR3: CASSPAGTSEVGEQFF. CDR3 in DNA: TGTGCCAGCAGCCCCGCCGGGACTAGCGAGGTTGGTGAGCAGTTCTTC. The V call is TRBV5-4, the J call TRBJ2-1; 10 bases align to TRBD2. The CDR3 covers 16 residues. Germline CDR1 and CDR2: SGHNT and YYREEE (reference sequence). V trimming: 4 bases; J trimming: 9 bases; junction bases outside the gene matches: 13.

The sample holds one count of this clone. In DNA, the CDR3 is TGTGCCAGCTCCCCGAGACAGGGGGCTGAAGAGACCCAGTACTTC. Its protein is CASSPRQGAEETQYF. V usage is TRBV18 and J usage is TRBJ2-5; 10 positions match TRBD1. Germline CDR1 and CDR2: KGHSH and LQKENI. The CDR3 runs 15 residues. V shed 6 bases, J shed 3 bases, and the junction held 7 bases outside the gene matches.

This rearrangement joins TRBV28 to TRBJ1-4, with 7 bases that match TRBD1. The CDR3 covers 16 residues. Germline loops: CDR1 MDHEN, CDR2 SYDVKM. The ends lost 5 bases at V and 6 bases at J; junction bases unmatched: 12. CDR3 sequence (DNA): TGTGCCAGCAGTATCCCCGGACAGGCGGGGGATGAAAAACTGTTTTTT. This codes for CASSIPGQAGDEKLFF.

The chain is built from TRBV2 and TRBJ1-2; D is possibly TRBD1 (6 bases). The CDR3 loop spans 14 amino acids. V lost 6 bases and J 8 bases, leaving 19 bases between the germline ends. Germline V gives CDR1 SNHLY, CDR2 FYNNEI. This CDR3 reads CASRLGGAGEGYTF. CDR3 in DNA: TGTGCCAGCAGGCTAGGCGGGGCAGGGGAAGGCTACACCTTC.

V gene TRBV27 combines with J gene TRBJ2-5; D possibly corresponds to TRBD1 (6 bases). V lost 5 bases and J 1 base, leaving 20 bases between the germline ends. CDR1 MNHEY and CDR2 SMNVEV come from the germline V gene (reference sequence). This CDR3 has 17 amino acids. CDR3 nucleotides: TGTGCCAGCAGTCCGCCAGGGGTACTACCGTCCCAAGAGACCCAGTACTTC. Its translation: CASSPPGVLPSQETQYF.

The chain combines TRBV2 with TRBJ1-5; D unclear. The V and J ends lost 5 bases and 5 bases respectively, with 4 bases between them. This CDR3 has 11 amino acids. Germline V gene data show CDR1 as SNHLY and CDR2 as FYNNEI. The CDR3 loop is CASSMDQPQHF. CDR3 DNA: TGTGCCAGCAGTATGGATCAGCCCCAGCATTTT.

The J gene is TRBJ1-3, the V gene TRBV4-3; D uncertain. CDR3 length: 16 residues. From germline, CDR1 is LGHNA and CDR2 YSLEER. V was cut by 0 bases and J by 0 bases, with 9 bases left in between. In DNA form, the CDR3 reads TGCGCCAGCAGCCAAGAATTTCTGAGCTCTGGAAACACCATATATTTT. The encoded protein is CASSQEFLSSGNTIYF.

The chain carries TRBV5-4 and TRBJ2-3, with 10 bases fitting TRBD2. Germline V gives CDR1 SGHNT, CDR2 YYREEE (reference sequence). The CDR3 has 15 amino acids. V shed 2 bases, J shed 1 base, and the junction held 1 base outside the gene matches. CDR3 region: CASSFLAGGTDTQYF. The CDR3 DNA reads as TGTGCCAGCAGCTTTCTAGCGGGAGGCACAGATACGCAGTATTTT.

The J gene is TRBJ1-1, the V gene TRBV7-2; tentatively, D is TRBD1 (5 bases). From germline, CDR1 is SGHTA and CDR2 FQGNSA. The CDR3 length is 15 residues. Trimming took off 4 bases at V and 1 base at J, with 13 bases between the two ends. The CDR3 sequence is CASSSTRDGNTEAFF. CDR3 DNA: TGTGCCAGCAGCTCTACCCGGGACGGGAACACTGAAGCTTTCTTT.